Below, one T cell receptor beta chain is given with its context. CDR1 SGHVS and CDR2 FQNEAQ come from the germline V gene. The CDR3 totals 14 residues. V dropped 5 bases and J dropped 8 bases, with 15 bases sitting between them. Reverse transcription of extracted RNA yielded cDNA, which provided the sequencing template. Only in-frame clones appear in the TCRdb table, and some are missing; sequencing was by immunoSEQ multiplex PCR. Of approximately 180,000 clones listed, roughly 60% were seen once; the top ten hold approximately 1%. Treatment described: oral pan-JAK inhibitor, 5-10 mg twice daily. The data are from a study of CD8+ T cells in alopecia areata.

The source was CD4+ T cells sorted from blood, collected at week 24, from a patient treated with tofacitinib. The chain recombines TRBV7-8 with TRBJ1-4; tentatively, D is TRBD1 (5 bases). The source is a human donor with alopecia areata. The CDR3 DNA sequence: TGTGCCAGCAGCAGGACATCGGCCGGGGAAAAACTGTTTTTT. Translation: CASSRTSAGEKLFF.